These 26 T cell receptor beta chains came from one sample sequenced in a study of blood T cell repertoires in COVID-19. Some clones are missing from TCRdb's copy, which holds only in-frame ones; the method was immunoSEQ multiplex PCR. Altogether tens of thousands of clones are present, around 86% being singletons, with the ten largest covering more than 12%. Material: peripheral blood. All receptors derive from a human donor in a cohort sampled during active COVID-19.

The chain has TRBV21-1 and TRBJ1-4; the table's D call, TRBD1, was not checked against the DNA. TRBV21-1 is a pseudogene locus. The CDR3 sequence is 17 residues long. DNA for the CDR3: TGTGCCAGCAGCTTTTCAGTGGACAGGGGGTTTAATGAAAAACTGTTTTTT. Its translation is CASSFSVDRGFNEKLFF.

CDR3 nucleotides: TGCGCCAGCAGCCAAGAGGGGAGGGCCTCCTACAATGAGCAGTTCTTC. Its protein is CASSQEGRASYNEQFF. The rearrangement uses TRBV4-1 and TRBJ2-1; 7 positions match TRBD2. Trimming took 0 bases from V and 0 from J; bases not matched to a gene: 2. CDR1 MGHRA and CDR2 YSYEKL come from the germline V gene. CDR3 length: 16 amino acids.

The chain uses TRBV28 and TRBJ2-5, with D possibly being TRBD1 (6 bases). The V gene lost 5 bases and the J gene lost 5 bases, with 21 bases spanning the gap. This CDR3 is 16 amino acids long. Germline values: CDR1 MDHEN, CDR2 SYDVKM. The CDR3 reads CASSIGGVGMRETQYF. The CDR3 DNA reads TGTGCCAGCAGTATTGGGGGCGTCGGAATGAGGGAGACCCAGTACTTC.

The rearrangement uses TRBV7-3 and TRBJ2-5; no reliable D call. The CDR3 loop spans 13 amino acids. V was cut by 3 bases and J by 5 bases, with 10 bases left in between. The V gene's germline CDR1 is SGHTA and CDR2 FQGTGA. The CDR3 loop is CASSFGSYETQYF. CDR3 nucleotide sequence: TGTGCCAGCAGCTTCGGGTCCTACGAGACCCAGTACTTC.

The V gene is TRBV28, the J gene TRBJ2-1; 8 bases fit TRBD1. The germline gives CDR1 MDHEN, CDR2 SYDVKM. V lost 5 bases and J lost 12; bases outside the gene matches: 18. The CDR3 loop spans 16 amino acids. CDR3 nucleotides: TGTGCCAGCAGTCCTCGGACAGGGTGGGCGCAGGGTGGGCAGTTCTTC. Residues: CASSPRTGWAQGGQFF.

This clone was detected only a few times. The V call is TRBV5-4, the J call TRBJ1-1; D may be TRBD1 (6 bases). CDR1 SGHNT and CDR2 YYREEE come from the germline V gene (reference sequence). V gave up 4 bases and J gave up 8 bases, with 18 bases separating them. This CDR3 spans 14 amino acids. CDR3 loop: CASSIQGRGAEAFF. In DNA form, the CDR3 reads TGTGCCAGCAGCATCCAGGGCCGGGGGGCCGAAGCTTTCTTT.

V and J are TRBV11-2 and TRBJ1-6; TRBD1 matches at 7 bases. Germline V lookup: CDR1 SGHAT, CDR2 FQNNGV. The CDR3 extends over 15 amino acids. V lost 2 bases to trimming and J lost 6 bases; unmatched junction nucleotides: 4. The CDR3 here is CASSLSGQPNSPLHF. CDR3 sequence (DNA): TGTGCCAGCAGCTTATCGGGACAGCCTAATTCACCCCTCCACTTT.

The rearrangement uses TRBV7-2 and TRBJ2-5; the D is unclear. With 1 base removed from V and 4 bases from J, the gap between germline ends came to 7 bases. This CDR3 is built from 13 residues. CDR1 is SGHTA, CDR2 FQGNSA, per germline. CDR3 nucleotide sequence: TGTGCCAGCAGCTTAGGAGGTAGAGAGACCCAGTACTTC. It codes for CASSLGGRETQYF.

The J gene is TRBJ1-1, the V gene TRBV10-3, with 8 bases matching TRBD1. This CDR3 is built from 13 residues. CDR1 is ENHRY and CDR2 is SYGVKD in the germline V gene. V lost 11 bases, J lost 1 base, and 6 bases stayed unmatched. The DNA of the CDR3 is TGTGCCTTTCGACAGGGGTCGAACACTGAAGCTTTCTTT. Its translation: CAFRQGSNTEAFF.

V and J are TRBV9 and TRBJ1-5, with D unclear. With 3 bases removed from V and 0 bases from J, the gap between germline ends came to 10 bases. Germline loops: CDR1 SGDLS, CDR2 YYNGEE. The CDR3 runs 15 residues. Written as DNA, the CDR3 is TGTGCCAGCAGCGGGTTCGGGTCTAGCAATCAGCCCCAGCATTTT. This codes for CASSGFGSSNQPQHF. Supplemented by reference TRBV9 and TRBJ1-5, the full variable domain reads DSGVTQTPKHLITATGQRVTLRCSPRSGDLSVYWYQQSLDQGLQFLIQYYNGEERAKGNILERFSAQQFPDLHSELNLSSLELGDSALYFCASSGFGSSNQPQHFGDGTRLSIL.

The chain uses TRBV5-1 and TRBJ2-1, with TRBD2 matching over 8 bases. The germline gives CDR1 SGHRS, CDR2 YFSETQ. The CDR3 runs to 15 residues. The J segment lost 10 bases and the V segment lost 6 bases, leaving 15 bases of the junction unmatched. The CDR3 region has the DNA TGCGCCAGCACCCCCCGGGCTAGCGGCGGGGGGGAGCAGTTCTTC. This codes for CASTPRASGGGEQFF.

This clone was observed a handful of times. Here the CDR3 reads CASSPGTGGETQYF. CDR3 DNA: TGTGCCAGCAGCCCGGGGACAGGGGGAGAGACCCAGTACTTC. The chain couples TRBV5-6 to TRBJ2-5; 11 nucleotides agree with TRBD1. This CDR3 region has 14 residues. V lost 4 bases to trimming and J lost 4 bases; unmatched junction nucleotides: 3. Germline V gene sequence: CDR1 SGHDT, CDR2 YYEEEE.

The chain joins TRBV11-2 to TRBJ1-1; D ambiguous. Trimming removed 1 base at V and 4 bases at J, with 16 bases between. This CDR3 is 16 amino acids long. From germline, CDR1 is SGHAT and CDR2 FQNNGV. The CDR3 DNA reads TGTGCCAGCAGCTTAGTCCGGACCGGGATTAGCACTGAAGCTTTCTTT. Translating gives CASSLVRTGISTEAFF. Using reference TRBV11-2 and TRBJ1-1 for the parts outside the CDR3, the full variable domain is EAGVAQSPRYKIIEKRQSVAFWCNPISGHATLYWYQQILGQGPKLLIQFQNNGVVDDSQLPKDRFSAERLKGVDSTLKIQPAKLEDSAVYLCASSLVRTGISTEAFFGQGTRLTVV.

The rearrangement uses TRBV18 and TRBJ1-5; maybe TRBD1 (5 bases). This CDR3 has 19 residues. V gave up 2 bases and J gave up 2 bases, with 22 bases separating them. CDR1 and CDR2 (germline): KGHSH, LQKENI. The CDR3, as DNA: TGTGCCAGCTCACCAAAATTACTGGGACCGGGAGTCGGCAATCAGCCCCAGCATTTT. Protein product: CASSPKLLGPGVGNQPQHF.

V usage is TRBV29-1 and J usage is TRBJ1-2; D is perhaps TRBD1 (6 bases). CDR1 is SQVTM and CDR2 is ANQGSEA in the germline V gene. CDR3 size: 15 residues. V was clipped by 2 bases and J by 1 base, with 14 bases between them. CDR3 DNA sequence: TGCAGCGTTGAACTCCGGGACAAGGATAACTATGGCTACACCTTC. It yields the protein CSVELRDKDNYGYTF.

The genes are TRBV18 and TRBJ1-2; tentative D call: TRBD1 (5 bases). The germline V and J ends were trimmed by 0 bases and 4 bases, with 21 bases remaining between them. The CDR3 is 18 residues long. Germline assignment: CDR1 KGHSH and CDR2 LQKENI. The CDR3, as DNA: TGTGCCAGCTCACCACCGGTTGTAGGCTTGGCGGGGCTCTATGGCTACACCTTC. It is translated as CASSPPVVGLAGLYGYTF.

V gene TRBV7-8 combines with J gene TRBJ2-7; TRBD2 aligns across 12 bases. CDR1 and CDR2 (germline): SGHVS, FQNEAQ. J lost 0 bases, V lost 5 bases, and 8 bases had no gene match. There are 17 residues in the CDR3. The CDR3 here is CASSRGTSGSSSYEQYF. CDR3 nucleotide sequence: TGTGCCAGCAGCCGCGGGACTAGCGGGTCCAGCTCCTACGAGCAGTACTTC.

The chain couples TRBV7-6 to TRBJ2-7; D might be TRBD2 (6 bases). Trimming stripped 3 bases from V and 7 bases from J, with 16 bases between. Looked up from germline, CDR1 is SGHVS and CDR2 is FNYEAQ. CDR3 length: 14 amino acids. The CDR3 here is CASSFSGPAEEQYF. CDR3 sequence (DNA): TGTGCCAGCAGCTTCAGCGGGCCCGCCGAAGAGCAGTACTTC.

The sample holds a few counts of this clone. J is TRBJ2-5 and V is TRBV28; a possible D gene is TRBD1 (5 bases). Trimming stripped 3 bases from V and 5 bases from J, with 13 bases between. Germline CDR1 is MDHEN and CDR2 is SYDVKM. This CDR3 is 14 amino acids long. CDR3 nucleotide sequence: TGTGCCAGCAGTTTTTCCAGGGATCGGGAGACCCAGTACTTC. The encoded protein is CASSFSRDRETQYF. The full variable domain, its missing parts supplied by reference TRBV28 and TRBJ2-5, is DVKVTQSSRYLVKRTGEKVFLECVQDMDHENMFWYRQDPGLGLRLIYFSYDVKMKEKGDIPEGYSVSREKKERFSLILESASTNQTSMYLCASSFSRDRETQYFGPGTRLLVL.

The chain has TRBV21-1 and TRBJ2-3; no check of the table's D call, TRBD2, against the DNA was made. TRBV21-1 is classified as a pseudogene. This CDR3 has 12 residues. The CDR3 DNA reads as TGTGCCCCCGGGGGGGGCACAGATACGCAGTATTTT. Amino acids: CAPGGGTDTQYF.

The V gene is TRBV6-6, the J gene TRBJ1-2; no definite D call. V shed 5 bases and J shed 8 bases, with 9 bases lying between them. Germline loops: CDR1 MNHNY, CDR2 SVGAGI (reference sequence). This CDR3 is built from 11 residues. As DNA, the CDR3 is TGTGCCAGCAGTCACGCGAAGGGCTACACCTTC. Protein sequence: CASSHAKGYTF.

The chain recombines TRBV5-6 with TRBJ1-5, with no clear D. Germline CDR1 is SGHDT and CDR2 is YYEEEE. CDR3 length: 14 amino acids. The ends were cut back, 5 bases at V and 0 bases at J, with 9 bases in the middle. CDR3 in DNA: TGTGCCAGCAGTCGGAGGTATAGCAATCAGCCCCAGCATTTT. Amino acid sequence: CASSRRYSNQPQHF.

The chain carries TRBV2 and TRBJ2-2; 7 nucleotides align to TRBD2. CDR3 length: 14 amino acids. CDR1 is SNHLY and CDR2 is FYNNEI in the germline V gene. Germline trimming cut 7 bases from V and 1 base from J; bases unmatched to any gene: 3. The CDR3 sequence is CASKGGRNTGELFF. The CDR3 DNA follows: TGTGCCAGCAAGGGCGGGAGGAACACCGGGGAGCTGTTTTTT.

In its sample, this clone was seen once. This chain connects TRBV19 to TRBJ1-4, with 10 positions matching TRBD1. CDR1 is LNHDA and CDR2 is SQIVND in the germline V gene (reference sequence). The V and J ends lost 7 bases and 7 bases, in that order; junction bases with no gene match: 9. The CDR3 sequence is 15 residues long. The CDR3 protein is CASTETGGKGEKLFF. CDR3 nucleotides: TGTGCCAGTACAGAGACAGGGGGCAAGGGTGAAAAACTGTTTTTT.

This chain links TRBV14 with TRBJ1-4, with a possible D match to TRBD1 (5 bases). V was shortened by 4 bases and J by 7 bases, with 10 bases between the two germline ends. The CDR3 is made up of 13 amino acids. Per the germline V gene, CDR1 is SGHDN and CDR2 is FVKESK. DNA of the CDR3: TGTGCCAGCAGCCTAGGGGCTGTTGAAAAACTGTTTTTT. Translated: CASSLGAVEKLFF.

CDR3 DNA sequence: TGTGCCAGCAGCTCGGACAGAACCTTTTACCATGAGCAGTTCTTC. Protein: CASSSDRTFYHEQFF. The chain is built from TRBV11-2 and TRBJ2-1, with D maybe TRBD1 (6 bases). V shed 4 bases and J shed 8 bases, with 18 bases lying between them. CDR1 and CDR2 from the germline V gene are SGHAT and FQNNGV. There are 15 residues in the CDR3.